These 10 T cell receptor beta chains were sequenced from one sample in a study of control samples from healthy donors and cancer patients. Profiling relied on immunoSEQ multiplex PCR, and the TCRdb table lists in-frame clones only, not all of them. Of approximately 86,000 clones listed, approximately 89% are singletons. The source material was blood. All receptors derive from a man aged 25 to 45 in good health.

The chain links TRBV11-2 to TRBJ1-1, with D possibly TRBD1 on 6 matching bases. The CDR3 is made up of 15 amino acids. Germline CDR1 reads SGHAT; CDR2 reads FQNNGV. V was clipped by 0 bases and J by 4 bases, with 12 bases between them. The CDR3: CASSLEPGATTEAFF. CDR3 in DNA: TGTGCCAGCAGCTTAGAGCCGGGGGCAACCACTGAAGCTTTCTTT.

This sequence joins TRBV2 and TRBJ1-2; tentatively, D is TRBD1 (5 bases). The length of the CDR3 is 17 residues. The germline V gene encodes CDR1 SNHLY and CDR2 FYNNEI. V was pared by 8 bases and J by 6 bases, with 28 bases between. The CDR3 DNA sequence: TGTGCCAGCTATTACCCTGGGGCCGATACCCGCTCCAATGGCTACACCTTC. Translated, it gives CASYYPGADTRSNGYTF.

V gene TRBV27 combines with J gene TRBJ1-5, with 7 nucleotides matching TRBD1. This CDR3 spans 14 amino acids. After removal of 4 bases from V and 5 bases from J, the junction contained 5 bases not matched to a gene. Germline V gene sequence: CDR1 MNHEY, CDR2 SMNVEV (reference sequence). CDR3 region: CASSSDREDQPQHF. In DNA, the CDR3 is TGTGCCAGCAGTTCCGACAGGGAGGATCAGCCCCAGCATTTT.

Here the CDR3 DNA reads TGTGCCAGCAGCTTGGCCGGGGTCCCCTACGAGCAGTACGTC. Translated, it gives CASSLAGVPYEQYV. This chain connects TRBV5-6 to TRBJ2-7, with a tentative D call TRBD2 (5 bases). V shed 0 bases and J shed 2 bases, with 9 bases lying between them. The CDR3 covers 14 residues. Germline CDR1 is SGHDT and CDR2 is YYEEEE.

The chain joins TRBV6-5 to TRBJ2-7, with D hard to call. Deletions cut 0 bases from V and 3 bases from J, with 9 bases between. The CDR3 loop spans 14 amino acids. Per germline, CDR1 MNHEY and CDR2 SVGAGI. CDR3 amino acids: CASSYSKVYYEQYF. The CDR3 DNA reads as TGTGCCAGCAGTTACTCTAAGGTGTACTACGAGCAGTACTTC.

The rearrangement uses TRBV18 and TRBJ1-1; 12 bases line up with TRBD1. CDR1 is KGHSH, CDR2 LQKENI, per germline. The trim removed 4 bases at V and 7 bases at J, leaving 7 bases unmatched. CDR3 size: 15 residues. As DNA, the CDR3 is TGTGCCAGCTCACGGGGACAGGGGGCGCATTATGAAGCTTTCTTT. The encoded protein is CASSRGQGAHYEAFF.

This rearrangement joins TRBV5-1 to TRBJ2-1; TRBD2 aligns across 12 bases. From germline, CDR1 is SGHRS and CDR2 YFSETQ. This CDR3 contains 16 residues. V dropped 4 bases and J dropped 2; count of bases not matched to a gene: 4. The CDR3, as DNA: TGCGCCAGCAGCGAACTAGCGGGGGGTACCTACAATGAGCAGTTCTTC. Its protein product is CASSELAGGTYNEQFF.

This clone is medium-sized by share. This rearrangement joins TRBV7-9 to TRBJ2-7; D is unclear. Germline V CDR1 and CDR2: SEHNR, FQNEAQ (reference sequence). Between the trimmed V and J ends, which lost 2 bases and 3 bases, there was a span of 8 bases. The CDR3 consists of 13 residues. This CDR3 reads CASSLLWSYEQYF. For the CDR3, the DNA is TGTGCCAGCAGCTTACTATGGAGCTACGAGCAGTACTTC.

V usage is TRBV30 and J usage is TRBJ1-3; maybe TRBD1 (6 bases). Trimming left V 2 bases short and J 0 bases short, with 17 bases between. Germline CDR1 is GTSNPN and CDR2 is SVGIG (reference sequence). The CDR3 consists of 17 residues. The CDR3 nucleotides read TGTGCCTGGAGTCCTCTCCGGGACACCTTCTCTGGAAACACCATATATTTT. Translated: CAWSPLRDTFSGNTIYF.

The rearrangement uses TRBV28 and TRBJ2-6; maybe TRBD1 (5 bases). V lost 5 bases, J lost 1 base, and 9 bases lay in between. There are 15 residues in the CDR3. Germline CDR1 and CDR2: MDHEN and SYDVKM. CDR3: CASSLRVSGANVLTF. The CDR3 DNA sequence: TGTGCCAGCAGTCTCAGGGTTTCTGGGGCCAACGTCCTGACTTTC.